Presented here are 17 T cell receptor beta chains from one specimen sequenced in a study of blood T cells in healthy people across ages. Combining a sample-barcoded 5' primer with a J-beta primer mix, a second PCR ran for about 6 to 11 cycles. TCRdb itself ran the 5' RACE reads through MiXCR, one entry per CDR3 protein. The profile covers some 1.1 million distinct CDR3 sequences, with 35% to 45% appearing a single time and roughly 14% taken by the ten largest. The sample taken for sequencing was blood. These receptors came from a man younger than 30 in good health.

As DNA, the CDR3 is TGTGCCAGCAGCGTAGCCCCTAGAGCAAGGGGATCCTACGAGCAGTACTTC. It yields the protein CASSVAPRARGSYEQYF. This rearrangement joins TRBV9 to TRBJ2-7; a possible D gene is TRBD1 (5 bases). CDR3 length: 17 amino acids. Deletions cut 0 bases from V and 1 base from J, with 17 bases between. Germline V gene sequence: CDR1 SGDLS, CDR2 YYNGEE. The variable domain in full, completed from reference TRBV9 and TRBJ2-7, reads DSGVTQTPKHLITATGQRVTLRCSPRSGDLSVYWYQQSLDQGLQFLIQYYNGEERAKGNILERFSAQQFPDLHSELNLSSLELGDSALYFCASSVAPRARGSYEQYFGPGTRLTVT.

The chain uses TRBV6-2 or TRBV6-3 and TRBJ1-1; TRBD1 aligns across 7 bases. The CDR3 consists of 16 residues. The V and J ends lost 1 base and 2 bases, in that order; junction bases with no gene match: 7. Germline lookup yields CDR1 MNHEY and CDR2 SVGEGT. CDR3 amino acids: CASSYYPGQLNTEAFF. The CDR3 coding sequence is TGTGCCAGCAGTTACTATCCGGGACAGTTAAACACTGAAGCTTTCTTT.

The rearrangement links TRBV5-1 to TRBJ2-5, with D unclear. Germline V CDR1 and CDR2: SGHRS, YFSETQ. V was trimmed by 1 base and J by 5 bases, leaving 6 bases between them. The CDR3 runs 12 residues. The CDR3 DNA reads TGCGCCAGCAGCTTGAGTTCGGAGACCCAGTACTTC. Translated: CASSLSSETQYF. The whole variable domain, remainder taken from reference TRBV5-1 and TRBJ2-5, is KAGVTQTPRYLIKTRGQQVTLSCSPISGHRSVSWYQQTPGQGLQFLFEYFSETQRNKGNFPGRFSGRQFSNSRSEMNVSTLELGDSALYLCASSLSSETQYFGPGTRLLVL.

V usage is TRBV12-3 or TRBV12-4 and J usage is TRBJ2-7; a weak D match, TRBD2 (5 bases). The CDR3 extends over 16 amino acids. V dropped 2 bases and J dropped 7 bases, with 21 bases sitting between them. In DNA form, the CDR3 reads TGTGCCAGCAGTTTACCGGGGAAAAGGGCCTACAATGAGCAGTACTTC. Protein: CASSLPGKRAYNEQYF.

This clonotype came up many times. The V gene is TRBV7-2, the J gene TRBJ1-6; perhaps TRBD1 as D (5 bases). The V gene lost 3 bases and the J gene lost 6 bases, with 6 bases spanning the gap. Germline values: CDR1 SGHTA, CDR2 FQGNSA. The CDR3 has 13 residues. The CDR3 nucleotides read TGTGCCAGCAGCTTGGACATTAATTCACCCCTCCACTTT. It yields the protein CASSLDINSPLHF.

V gene TRBV4-3 combines with J gene TRBJ2-3, with a possible D match to TRBD2 (5 bases). Per germline, CDR1 LGHNA and CDR2 YSLEER. V was cut by 0 bases and J by 6 bases, with 13 bases left in between. This CDR3 spans 15 amino acids. The DNA for the CDR3 is TGCGCCAGCAGCCAAGATCGGGGTGATGATGATACGCAGTATTTT. Amino acids: CASSQDRGDDDTQYF.

This clonotype occurred once. In DNA form, the CDR3 reads TGTGCCAGCAGCTTATTCGTGACAGGCGACAACTATGGCTACACCTTC. Translating it yields CASSLFVTGDNYGYTF. J is TRBJ1-2 and V is TRBV7-6; maybe TRBD1 (6 bases). The germline gives CDR1 SGHVS, CDR2 FNYEAQ. The CDR3 contains 16 residues. V lost 2 bases and J 2 bases, leaving 15 bases between the germline ends.

Comments on this clonotype: A much larger clone lies a single base off, so this may be a read error. This sequence joins TRBV4-3 and TRBJ2-1, with D hard to call. Per germline, CDR1 LGHNA and CDR2 YSLEER. V lost 0 bases, J lost 5 bases, and 14 bases lay in between. The CDR3 consists of 16 residues. CDR3 sequence: CASSQDAGLNDNEQFF. CDR3 DNA sequence: TGCGCCAGCAGCCAAGATGCAGGCCTGAACGACAATGAGCAGTTCTTC.

The rearrangement uses TRBV2 and TRBJ2-7; D is perhaps TRBD1 or TRBD2 (5 bases each). Germline-derived CDR1 and CDR2 are SNHLY and FYNNEI. The CDR3 totals 14 residues. The V gene lost 9 bases and the J gene lost 0 bases, with 15 bases spanning the gap. CDR3 coding DNA: TGTGCCAGTAGAGGGACCAAGAACTCCTACGAGCAGTACTTC. Encoded protein: CASRGTKNSYEQYF.

The chain employs TRBV10-3 and TRBJ2-1, with TRBD2 identical over 7 bases. Looked up from germline, CDR1 is ENHRY and CDR2 is SYGVKD. The CDR3 has 17 amino acids. J was trimmed by 0 bases and V by 6 bases; bases with no gene match: 11. The CDR3 loop is CAIRDLGGSSSYNEQFF. In DNA, the CDR3 is TGTGCCATCAGGGACTTGGGGGGGTCCAGCTCCTACAATGAGCAGTTCTTC.

This clonotype showed up just a few times. This chain uses TRBV15 with TRBJ1-1; the D gene is possibly TRBD1 (6 bases). V shed 7 bases and J shed 0 bases, with 12 bases lying between them. This CDR3 contains 14 residues. In germline, CDR1 is LNHNV, CDR2 YYDKDF (reference sequence). Written as DNA, the CDR3 is TGTGCCACCATGCAGGGGTCCGTGAACACTGAAGCTTTCTTT. Protein sequence: CATMQGSVNTEAFF.

The genes are TRBV7-2 and TRBJ1-1; D gene uncertain. The germline CDR1 and CDR2 sequences are SGHTA and FQGNSA. The CDR3 runs 12 residues. The V end was cut by 8 bases, the J end by 0 bases, with 7 bases between. The CDR3 DNA sequence: TGTGCCAGCGCGGCAATGAACACTGAAGCTTTCTTT. It translates to CASAAMNTEAFF.

This chain joins TRBV7-9 and TRBJ2-2; D is undetermined. Trimming left V 8 bases short and J 0 bases short, with 10 bases between. This CDR3 has 14 amino acids. Germline CDR1 reads SEHNR; CDR2 reads FQNEAQ (reference sequence). The chain's CDR3 is CASSVSANTGELFF. The CDR3 DNA sequence: TGTGCCAGCTCAGTATCCGCGAACACCGGGGAGCTGTTTTTT. The full variable domain, completed using reference TRBV7-9 and TRBJ2-2, is DTGVSQNPRHKITKRGQNVTFRCDPISEHNRLYWYRQTLGQGPEFLTYFQNEAQLEKSRLLSDRFSAERPKGSFSTLEIQRTEQGDSAMYLCASSVSANTGELFFGEGSRLTVL.

This chain connects TRBV6-6 to TRBJ1-6, with D uncertain. The CDR3 runs to 13 residues. Trimming removed 7 bases at V and 8 bases at J, with 12 bases between. CDR1 and CDR2 from the germline V gene are MNHNY and SVGAGI (reference sequence). DNA of the CDR3: TGTGCCAGCACCGGTATCTGGGATTCACCCCTCCACTTT. This sequence encodes CASTGIWDSPLHF.

The chain carries TRBV15 and TRBJ2-2, with 9 bases identical to TRBD2. This CDR3 comprises 16 residues. Germline-derived CDR1 and CDR2 are LNHNV and YYDKDF (reference sequence). With V trimmed by 0 bases and J by 5 bases, 4 bases remained unmatched. The CDR3 loop reads CATSREIAGATGELFF. For the CDR3, the DNA is TGTGCCACCAGCAGAGAAATAGCGGGGGCAACCGGGGAGCTGTTTTTT.

This clonotype was seen only a few times. V and J are TRBV7-9 and TRBJ2-3, with a possible D match to TRBD1 (5 bases). Germline CDR1 is SEHNR and CDR2 is FQNEAQ (reference sequence). Trimming pared 1 base from V and 9 bases from J, leaving 17 bases between. This CDR3 is built from 15 residues. The CDR3, as DNA: TGTGCCAGCAGCTTAGGCGATTTTTTCAAGGGGACGCAGTATTTT. Translating gives CASSLGDFFKGTQYF.

This sequence joins TRBV4-1 and TRBJ1-1; D is ambiguous. CDR3 size: 14 residues. The V end was cut by 0 bases, the J end by 5 bases, with 10 bases between. CDR1 and CDR2 (germline): MGHRA, YSYEKL. The CDR3: CASSQEGRLTEAFF. The CDR3 DNA reads TGCGCCAGCAGCCAAGAAGGCAGGTTGACTGAAGCTTTCTTT.